This T cell receptor beta chain was captured in a study of blood T cells in healthy people across ages. Study overall: Using template switching, researchers captured about one barcoded beta molecule for each two T cells.

A J-beta primer mix and a sample-barcoded 5' primer were used in a second PCR of roughly 7 to 12 cycles. TCRdb re-analysed the 5' RACE reads in MiXCR, keeping a single row per CDR3 protein. The sample holds some 1,000,000 distinct CDR3 sequences, 25% seen once. This clonotype was seen more than once but under ten times. Its matching antigen is unknown. A junction boundary mismatches the germline segment, possibly from a read error. The study, taken as a whole, reports: One million T cells yielded diversity estimates that were considered underestimates.

The same specimen was also included in a second study, on T cells of mothers and their children. That paper notes: Over five children, together with their three healthy Caucasian mothers, made up the donors. Each mother gave over 9.5 million TCR beta CDR3 reads; each child, about 2.8 million.

The origin of this receptor is a girl aged 2 to 9 in good health. Material: blood.

The CDR3 region is CASSHRHTNTGELFF. CDR3 sequence (DNA): TGCGCTAGCAGCCATAGGCATACGAACACCGGGGAGCTGTTTTTT. The chain joins TRBV4-3 to TRBJ2-2; D remains ambiguous. The CDR3 covers 15 residues. CDR1 LGHNA and CDR2 YSLEER come from the germline V gene.